This T cell receptor beta chain derives from a study of T cell responses to AZD1222 COVID-19 vaccine. Overall study findings and caveats: In the spike-specific TCR repertoire, nearly half reportedly target unmutated variant regions. The repertoires were collected only after the peak T cell response. Females outnumbered males among donors, who were mostly white British; clonal diversity was possibly underestimated.

On this clone: The antigen remains unidentified.

TCRdb keeps only in-frame clones here, not all; method: immunoSEQ multiplex PCR. The table has about 180,000 clones, 88% seen once. Germline CDR1 SGHVS, CDR2 FNYEAQ. V was clipped by 5 bases and J by 6 bases, with 19 bases between them. This CDR3 spans 15 amino acids. The rearrangement uses TRBV7-6 and TRBJ1-1; maybe TRBD1 (5 bases). The source is an adult in good health. Material: peripheral blood, obtained on day 0 of AZD1222 vaccination. CDR3 in DNA: TGTGCCAGCAGCATGACAGATGGGGAGAAATCTGAAGCTTTCTTT. Translating it yields CASSMTDGEKSEAFF.